The clone carrying this T cell receptor (beta chain) has a count of ten or more. The antigen is not known. The data stem from a study of T cell repertoires in cytomegalovirus infection. Study information: Signatures in public TCR beta sequences pointed to both CMV infection and matching HLA type.

TCRdb independently ran MiXCR on the reads; one entry per CDR3 protein. The sample holds about 260,000 distinct CDR3 sequences, about an eighth seen once. Study-wide results and limits: CMV-specific TCR beta clonotypes restricted by HLA-C dominated the ex vivo response.

The origin of this receptor is a human donor in good health (CMV status not recorded). Some clones in this sample may be carry-over from other donors' samples. Source material: PBMCs.

In nucleotides, the CDR3 is TGTGCCAGCAGCTTCTCCGGGACTACCTTTTCCGGGGAGCTGTTTTTT. Protein: CASSFSGTTFSGELFF. The V and J genes are TRBV7-3 and TRBJ2-2; 7 bases are shared with TRBD2. With V trimmed by 3 bases and J by 6 bases, 10 bases remained unmatched. The CDR3 is made up of 16 amino acids. CDR1 and CDR2 from the germline V gene are SGHTA and FQGTGA.